This is a list of T cell receptor beta chains from one sample in a study of blood T cell repertoires in COVID-19. The repertoire was sequenced with immunoSEQ multiplex PCR; TCRdb's copy has only in-frame clones and lacks some. The repertoire holds 65,000 to 70,000 clones, with 75% to 95% as singletons. Sequencing input: peripheral blood. These receptors originate from a human donor with active COVID-19. The donor label of this sample is uncertain. Each CDR3 is given with its conserved first and last residue. The D gene is left open where the match is weak. Size values are once, few and many counts, or a class for expanded clones, and some rows have none.

cdr3_nt cdr3_aa v_call clone_size d_call j_call
TGTGCCAGCAGCTTAGGAGGGTCCTACGAGCAGTACTTC CASSLGGSYEQYF TRBV11-2 once - TRBJ2-7
TGTGCCAGCAGCTCGTCCGGGACAGGGTACGAAAAACTGTTTTTT CASSSSGTGYEKLFF TRBV7-8 - TRBD1 TRBJ1-4
TGTGCCAGCAGTTTAGCAGGGTACTATGGCTACACCTTC CASSLAGYYGYTF TRBV27 - - TRBJ1-2
TGTGCCAGTCTAGCGGGAGAAAACACCGGGGAGCTGTTTTTT CASLAGENTGELFF TRBV5-6 - TRBD2 TRBJ2-2
TGTGCCAGCAGCCAGACAGGGCATGAGCAGTTCTTC CASSQTGHEQFF TRBV6-2/TRBV6-3 - TRBD1 TRBJ2-1
TGTGCCAGCAGCTTCGACAGGGATAGCAATCAGCCCCAGCATTTT CASSFDRDSNQPQHF TRBV6-5 - TRBD1 TRBJ1-5
TGTGCCAGCAGCCCATGGCGGACAGGGGATGGAGATACGCAGTATTTT CASSPWRTGDGDTQYF TRBV28 - TRBD1 TRBJ2-3
TGCGCCAGCAGCATAGATTTCACCTACGAGCAGTACTTC CASSIDFTYEQYF TRBV4-1 - - TRBJ2-7
TGCGCCAGCAGCTTGGAAGGGGGGGCGGGCAATCAGCCCCAGCATTTT CASSLEGGAGNQPQHF TRBV5-1 once - TRBJ1-5
TGTGCCAGCAGTACTAGCGGGAGAGGATTCTCCTCCGAGCAGTACTTC CASSTSGRGFSSEQYF TRBV28 once TRBD2 TRBJ2-7
TGTGCCAGTAGTATCACCGGGACAGGTTCCTACGAGCAGTACTTC CASSITGTGSYEQYF TRBV19 - TRBD1 TRBJ2-7
TGCAGCGTTGAATTGAATAGATACGAGCAGTACTTC CSVELNRYEQYF TRBV29-1 once - TRBJ2-7
TGTGCCAGCAGCCTAGCGGGAGCGGGCGGGGAGCTGTTTTTT CASSLAGAGGELFF TRBV3-1/TRBV3-2 - TRBD2 TRBJ2-2
TGTGCCAGCAGTTTTCCAAGACAGGTACTCACCTTC CASSFPRQVLTF TRBV6-6 once - TRBJ1-2
TGCGCCAGCAGTGGAGGTAGCGGGCCCCCTCCCCCCTACGAGCAGTACTTC CASSGGSGPPPPYEQYF TRBV10-1 - TRBD2 TRBJ2-7
TGCGCCAGCAGCCAAGGACAGGGGGCCGGGGAGCTGTTTTTT CASSQGQGAGELFF TRBV4-3 - TRBD1 TRBJ2-2
TGTGCCAGTAGTGAGGGGGGGATGAACACTGAAGCTTTCTTT CASSEGGMNTEAFF TRBV19 once - TRBJ1-1
TGTGCCAGCAGTTTCGGGACTAGCACTTCTGCAGATACGCAGTATTTT CASSFGTSTSADTQYF TRBV6-6 - TRBD2 TRBJ2-3
TGCGCCAGCAGCCCGCAGACAGGGTGGGAGCAGTACTTC CASSPQTGWEQYF TRBV4-3 - TRBD1 TRBJ2-7
TGTGCCAGTCGCACCGACGGAGGGAACACCGGGGAGCTGTTTTTT CASRTDGGNTGELFF TRBV28 - - TRBJ2-2
TGTGCCAGCAGTGTTTACGACAGGGATCAGGATCAGCCCCAGCATTTT CASSVYDRDQDQPQHF TRBV6-1 - TRBD1 TRBJ1-5
TGTGCCAGCAGCTTAGATGGAATGGCGGGAGGGGGGAGAACAGATACGCAGTATTTT CASSLDGMAGGGRTDTQYF TRBV7-8 - TRBD2 TRBJ2-3
TGTGCCAGCAGTTTTAGGGGAGGGCGAGAGACCCAGTACTTC CASSFRGGRETQYF TRBV28 - TRBD2 TRBJ2-5
TGTGCCAGCAGTTTACCACTGGGGGCGGGCGCCCAAGAGACCCAGTACTTC CASSLPLGAGAQETQYF TRBV28 - - TRBJ2-5
TGCGCCAGCAGCTTAGAGCGGGATGGCGGCGAGCAGTACTTC CASSLERDGGEQYF TRBV5-1 - TRBD2 TRBJ2-7
TGTGCCAGCAGTTTATCCCCCTCTTTCCGGGAAGCTAAAGGGGGTTTCTTT CASSLSPSFREAKGGFF TRBV28 - - TRBJ1-1
TGTGCCAGCAGCCAACTGACTAGCGGGAGGTCAAATGAGCAGTTCTTC CASSQLTSGRSNEQFF TRBV4-2 - TRBD2 TRBJ2-1
TGTGCCACCAGCAGAGATCGTGGGCGGGCTGGGGCCAACGTCCTGACTTTC CATSRDRGRAGANVLTF TRBV15 - - TRBJ2-6
TGTGCCAGCAGTTCCCTTCGACAGGGAAACTATGGCTACACCTTC CASSSLRQGNYGYTF TRBV6-2/TRBV6-3 - TRBD1 TRBJ1-2
TGTGCCTGGAGGGGCTATGGCTACACCTTC CAWRGYGYTF TRBV12-5 - - TRBJ1-2
TGTGCCAGCAGTACCGGGCCAGGGGAGACCCAGTACTTC CASSTGPGETQYF TRBV7-3 - - TRBJ2-5
TGTGCCAGTAGTATTGCGCCGTACAATGAGCAGTTCTTC CASSIAPYNEQFF TRBV19 - - TRBJ2-1
TGTGCCAGCAGCACAGGGAAGACCGGGGAGCTGTTTTTT CASSTGKTGELFF TRBV21-1 - - TRBJ2-2
TGTGCCAGCAGCGGGGGACTGCCGCCCCTCCACTTT CASSGGLPPLHF TRBV7-2 - - TRBJ1-6
TGTGCCAGCAGCTCCCGGGACTCTTGGTTCGTCTATGAGCAGTTCTTC CASSSRDSWFVYEQFF TRBV12-1 - - TRBJ2-1
TGTGCCACCAGTGACGCGACAGGGCTGGCCACTGAAGCTTTCTTT CATSDATGLATEAFF TRBV24-1 once TRBD1 TRBJ1-1